This TCR beta chain originates from a study of T cells expressing NK-cell markers. Whole-study context: Sequencing covered eight donors, seven HCMV-seropositive and one seronegative.

The germline V gene has CDR1 LNHDA and CDR2 SQIVND (reference sequence). There are 12 residues in the CDR3. TCRdb re-called the 5' RACE reads; one entry per CDR3 protein, DNA not given. Its clone listing holds 300,000 to 500,000 distinct CDR3 sequences. The origin of this receptor is a woman in her forties or fifties in good health. The chain has TRBV19 and TRBJ2-7; TCRdb's D gene call, TRBD1, goes unchecked for lack of DNA. Sample: blood T cells: a sorted CD56 or NKG2C T cell subset, CD4+ or CD8+ T cells, or bulk PBMC T cells (not recorded which). This chain's CDR3 is CATGGEFYEQYF.